Below, one T cell receptor beta chain is given with its context. These data come from a study of T cell responses to AZD1222 COVID-19 vaccine. Study at large: Samples with a second dose at about 4 or about 12 weeks were pooled together.

Method: immunoSEQ multiplex PCR; TCRdb's copy keeps in-frame clones and lacks some. Among just over 65,000 clones, more than 75% were seen once, and the ten largest hold 15% to 20%. The sequence derives from an adult in good health. The sample consisted of peripheral blood, taken on day 0 of AZD1222 vaccination.

The CDR3 region has the DNA TGTGCCAGCAGCCCAAGGGTCTCTGGAAACACCATATATTTT. Translation: CASSPRVSGNTIYF. This sequence joins TRBV5-8 and TRBJ1-3; D is unclear. This CDR3 is 14 amino acids long. V lost 4 bases and J lost 0, with 8 bases in between. The germline V gene encodes CDR1 SGHTS and CDR2 YDEGEE. The full variable domain, in which reference TRBV5-8 and TRBJ1-3 provide the parts outside the CDR3, is EAGVTQSPTHLIKTRGQQATLRCSPISGHTSVYWYQQALGLGLQFLLWYDEGEERNRGNFPPRFSGRQFPNYSSELNVNALELEDSALYLCASSPRVSGNTIYFGEGSWLTVV.